This T cell receptor (beta chain) was identified during a study of blood T cell repertoires in COVID-19 (TCRdb year 2020). Looking at the study overall: Samples from collaborators originated in the United States, Italy and Spain and spanned both the acute and convalescent phases of COVID-19. The material from the prospective study consisted of cDNA or gDNA derived from T cells, B-cell-depleted T cells, or PBMCs. The dataset comprised deeply sampled blood TCRbeta repertoires from subjects exposed to, actively infected with, or recovered from COVID-19. The repertoires were released in a freely available public database meant as a resource for research on the immune response to SARS-CoV-2. Samples came from the ongoing ImmuneRACE study (first 160 participants) plus 1,254 subjects from 6 global collaborators. Nearly every sample came with metadata listing a de-identified subject ID, COVID-19 status, age in years and sex. Where available, HLA class I and class II types were obtained from metadata supplied by the sample provider rather than from assay-based typing.

Results and caveats for the whole study, not just this receptor: The quantity of clinical and demographic metadata differed by source and by participant and was supplied without curation.

The collaborating institutions used their own protocols to collect whole blood in K2EDTA tubes. Collaborator samples were shipped for TCRbeta analysis as frozen whole blood, isolated PBMCs, or DNA extracted from either sample type. A note on this clone: Its antigen target is currently unknown. Base qualities are missing; no much larger clone stands one base away.

TCRbeta CDR3 regions were amplified from genomic DNA using the immunoSEQ Assay, a bias-controlled multiplex PCR. The study's processing was this. The number of nucleated cells in each sample was estimated from the amplification of reference gene primers within the assay. To quantify the absolute abundance of each unique TCRbeta CDR3 rearrangement, sequence reads were collapsed and filtered. Productive Simpson clonality was computed per sample as the square root of Simpson's diversity index over productive rearrangements. In its TCRdb copy, this immuneACCESS table keeps in-frame sequences only and misses some clones. Where compared with another copy, unresolved V genes explain less than half of these, and the others have no known cause. V and J calls and clone size are copied from that table; D and trimming were computed from the DNA. The sample table holds about 99,000 clones, of which roughly 90% were seen once. Clones ranked in the top ten supply 3% to 4.5% of the sample.

CDR1 and CDR2 are drawn from the germline V gene: MDHEN, SYDVKM. Cut back by 6 bases and 6 bases, the V and J ends lie 18 bases apart. Including the terminal cysteine and phenylalanine, the CDR3 comprises 15 residues. The sequence is cut down to CDR3 DNA, 45 bases in frame from base 1. Recombination joined TRBV28 with TRBJ1-5; TRBD1 might be the D gene, on 6 matching bases. Material for sequencing was peripheral blood. The sequence derives from a woman aged 55-69 years with acute or convalescent COVID-19. The CDR3 protein sequence reads: CASRIVSGVGQPQHF. The nucleotide sequence reads TGTGCCAGCAGGATTGTGTCAGGGGTGGGTCAGCCCCAGCATTTT.